This is a list of T cell receptor beta chains from one sample in a study of a mutant IDH1 vaccine in newly diagnosed glioma. Repertoires were generated with immunoSEQ multiplex PCR, while TCRdb's copy carries only in-frame clones and drops some. The table lists some 48,000 clones, 76% of them singletons. Which antigens these TCRs recognize remains unknown. Sequencing used PBMCs, obtained from a glioma patient whose treatment included an IDH1 peptide vaccine. The receptors were gathered from a man aged 35 to 55 with glioma. Both conserved end residues are part of each CDR3. Each record gives: D gene, clone size, V gene, J gene, CDR3 protein, CDR3 DNA. D genes are given only for firm matches. Where a row states a size, it is once, few, many or the class of an expanded clone; other rows omit it.

>TRBD1|.|TRBV6-5|TRBJ2-4
CASSYPGTGRMYF
TGTGCCAGCAGTTATCCCGGGACAGGGCGTATGTACTTC
>TRBD1|.|TRBV2|TRBJ1-1
CASSRQGWNTEAFF
TGTGCCAGCAGTCGACAGGGATGGAACACTGAAGCTTTCTTT
>TRBD1|.|TRBV10-2|TRBJ1-4
CASSDGTGGNEKLFF
TGCGCCAGCAGTGACGGGACAGGGGGGAATGAAAAACTGTTTTTT
>.|.|TRBV19|TRBJ2-2
CASSIDVSLNTGELFF
TGTGCCAGTAGTATAGATGTTAGCTTGAACACCGGGGAGCTGTTTTTT
>.|.|TRBV7-2|TRBJ2-1
CASSFRRGNEQFF
TGTGCCAGCAGCTTTAGAAGGGGGAATGAGCAGTTCTTC
>TRBD2|.|TRBV18|TRBJ2-5
CASSVTGLAGGPSWEQYF
TGTGCCAGCTCAGTCACGGGACTAGCGGGAGGGCCCTCGTGGGAGCAGTACTTC
>TRBD1|few|TRBV4-1|TRBJ2-5
CASSQDSGTGGRETQYF
TGCGCCAGCAGCCAAGATTCAGGGACAGGGGGCCGCGAGACCCAGTACTTC
>.|once|TRBV18|TRBJ2-2
CASSPGTGGTGELFF
TGTGCCAGCTCACCCGGAACAGGAGGAACCGGGGAGCTGTTTTTT
>.|.|TRBV15|TRBJ2-1
CATNRGLGLTGADEQFF
TGTGCCACTAACCGCGGTTTAGGACTGACAGGCGCCGATGAGCAGTTCTTC
>TRBD2|.|TRBV9|TRBJ2-5
CASSVETSGRSGETQYF
TGTGCCAGCAGCGTAGAGACTAGCGGGAGGTCGGGGGAGACCCAGTACTTC
>.|.|TRBV30|TRBJ1-1
CAWSVGGVTEAFF
TGTGCCTGGAGTGTAGGGGGGGTCACTGAAGCTTTCTTT
>.|.|TRBV4-3|TRBJ1-4
CASSHSDGNANEKLFF
TGCGCCAGCAGCCATTCCGACGGAAACGCCAATGAAAAACTGTTTTTT
>TRBD2|few|TRBV4-3|TRBJ2-2
CASSRRFTIAGGTNTGELFF
TGCGCCAGCAGCCGAAGATTTACAATAGCGGGAGGGACAAACACCGGGGAGCTGTTTTTT
>.|.|TRBV5-1|TRBJ1-2
CASSLGRYGYTF
TGCGCCAGCAGCTTGGGGCGCTATGGCTACACCTTC